This record covers a single TCR beta chain. Its antigen is currently not known. One base away there is no much larger clone; base qualities are not given. A patient counted as having stable Graves' hyperthyroidism if no progression to ophthalmopathy occurred over 18 months of follow-up. The hyperthyroidism patients were between 18 and 65 years old and newly diagnosed, with a disease duration of less than 2 months. The study excluded patients with uncontrolled infections, other autoimmune diseases, pregnancy or lactation. Diagnoses were based on clinical symptoms, serum thyroxine and TRAb, thyroid ultrasound and orbital computed tomography. Ficoll-Paque density gradient centrifugation was used to isolate PBMCs from about 10 ml of fresh peripheral blood. Total RNA was extracted with Trizol reagent, and quality was checked on an Agilent 2100 Bioanalyzer. The data derive from a study of T cells in Graves' hyperthyroidism and ophthalmopathy (dated by TCRdb to between 2018 and 2020). For the wider study: Peripheral blood samples were taken at initial diagnosis, before any treatment was given. After blood sampling, hyperthyroidism patients were treated with methimazole at a starting dose of 30 mg daily, and ophthalmopathy patients were treated with high-dose intravenous methylprednisolone. The paper reports TCR Vbeta CDR3 sequencing of some 140 peripheral blood samples: 40 or so ophthalmopathy, over 70 hyperthyroidism and around 17 progressor patients. An independent validation cohort of around 19 hyperthyroidism patients and 17 patients who later progressed to ophthalmopathy tested prospective prediction of ophthalmopathy. Thyroid tissue and blood T-cell repertoires from six Graves' hyperthyroidism patients were also compared in the study. The 100 or so discovery patients were randomly split 7:3 into training and test sets. To identify distinguishing TCR V-J signatures, a discovery cohort of around 100 patients was used, comprising fewer than 45 with Graves' ophthalmopathy and under 60 with stable Graves' hyperthyroidism. The paper as a whole reports these results and caveats: Most expanded thyroid clonotypes (frequency above 0.001) were also detected in blood, suggesting blood repertoires may reflect thyroid immune responses. A 13 V-J signature model separated ophthalmopathy from stable hyperthyroidism, with approximately 87% sensitivity and 81.08% specificity in cross-validation and 80%/75% in testing. Sample size was not statistically predetermined, and blinding of investigators to group allocation was not performed. In validation, the model predicted progression to ophthalmopathy with approximately 69% sensitivity and around 72% specificity, a median of 6.5 months before onset.

In the germline V gene, CDR1 corresponds to LGHNA and CDR2 to YNFKEQ. V is clipped by 3 bases and J by 7 bases, and the sequence between their germline boundaries is 14 bases long. The CDR3 sequence holds 14 residues, the cysteine and phenylalanine included. Solely the CDR3 DNA is kept, with 42 bases framed from the first base. The TCR beta CDR3 regions were amplified from the RNA transcripts. For the first round of RT-PCR on the TCR CDR3, the HTBI primer set was used together with the Qiagen OneStep RT-PCR kit. Libraries were constructed in a second round of multiplex PCR, after which size selection and purification were carried out. The libraries were sequenced on an Illumina HiSeq2000 using paired-end 100 bp reads. The source study handled its data this way. SOAPnuke was used to process the raw data, with reads discarded if the reads contained adapters or uncalled bases, had a mean Phred below 15, or lacked an exact constant-primer or identifier match. COPE v1.2.5 was used to merge the high-quality paired reads, and each unique nucleotide sequence was defined as a clonotype. MiTCR v1.1 was used to align the clonotypes against IMGT TRBV, TRBD and TRBJ reference segments. The analysis was restricted to V-J combinations with a frequency above 0.0001, which together covered roughly 99% of the repertoires. A TCS score was defined as the ratio between F50 (clonal expansion) and ExV (chaos), using BLOSUM62-based TCRdist between CDR3 peptides within each V-J. Welch's t-statistics and random forest reduced roughly 540 V-J features to 13, which were used in a naive Bayes classifier (R e1071). TCRdb reworked the public reads: Q25 trimming with fastp, MiXCR clone assembly, productive beta chains retained. Every CDR3 protein is listed once, alongside the most common genes and DNA of its rows. The V and J calls shown here were made by TCRdb, not taken from the authors' results. This sample gives roughly 740,000 distinct CDR3 sequences in total; about 17% of them show up just once. In total, the top ten clones hold around 7.7% of the sample.

This TCR was recovered from a young man with Graves' hyperthyroidism. Sequencing was performed on blood. The chain is made from TRBV4-2 and TRBJ2-3, with the D gene uncertain. The CDR3 here reads CASSHGMQTNTQYF. The DNA reads as follows: TGTGCCAGCAGCCATGGGATGCAGACGAATACGCAGTATTTT.